The clone carrying this T cell receptor (beta chain) was counted ten times or more. Blood was sampled at initial diagnosis of hyperthyroidism, prior to onset of any ophthalmopathy symptoms. The source material, RNA transcripts, was used to amplify TCR beta CDR3 regions. The TCR CDR3 first-round RT-PCR relied on the HTBI primer set. One entry per CDR3 protein, called by TCRdb with MiXCR from the multiplex PCR reads. In the table there are about 720,000 distinct CDR3 sequences, 18% of which are singletons. Trimming removed 0 bases from V and 5 bases from J, with 13 bases in between. The CDR3 runs 14 residues. The germline gives CDR1 DFQATT, CDR2 SNEGSKA (reference sequence). The data were obtained in a study of T cells in Graves' hyperthyroidism and ophthalmopathy.

The sample consisted of blood. This chain links TRBV20-1 with TRBJ1-1, with TRBD1 as a possible D gene (5 bases). The sequence was collected from a woman between 45 and 60 years old with Graves' hyperthyroidism that later progressed to Graves' ophthalmopathy. CDR3 loop: CSARDDRVATEAFF. The DNA for the CDR3 is TGCAGTGCTAGAGACGACAGAGTGGCGACTGAAGCTTTCTTT.